This record looks at one TCR beta chain sequence and its context. The antigen it binds to is not known. No quality values exist for individual bases; no much larger clone is one base distant. The V end loses 4 bases and the J end loses 2 bases, and a stretch of 13 bases separates them. Measured from the cysteine to the phenylalanine, the CDR3 is 14 residues long. Only CDR3 DNA is held: 42 bases, read in frame from base 1. The germline V gene sets CDR1 to SGDLS and CDR2 to YYNGEE. The data are from a study of shared clonotypes between healthy human individuals (dated by TCRdb to the early 2020s). About the study as a whole: The cohort included a few men and a couple of women between 18 and 49 years of age. Each donor's leukapheresis produced roughly between roughly 0.94 and 9.5 billion PBMCs. For each donor, CD4 naive and CD4 memory were each given three plates, CD8 naive was given two plates, and CD8 memory was given one plate. To estimate repertoire size and how much clonotype sharing occurs between individuals, the study deeply sequenced the blood TCR repertoires of five or six healthy adults. To increase sequencing depth and limit assay-specific biases, TCR repertoire library preparation and sequencing were carried out by different laboratories using diverse techniques. Results and caveats for the whole study, not just this receptor: Incomplete sequencing was indicated by rarefaction of sorted-subset datasets, despite the large sequencing depth. Pairwise subsampling indicated that sequencing depth was expected to affect the degree of clonotype sharing among donors. When a handful of donors were compared, the shared fraction of clonotypes was 5% to 6.5% for naive CD4, roughly 3.3% for naive CD8, 2.3% for memory CD4, and 0.4% for memory CD8. The genetic and exposure-history diversity represented was limited by the small number of donors. Estimated clonotype richness was generally larger for naive than for memory subsets. Sampling was limited to blood, and TCR repertoires in tissue likely differ from TCR repertoires in blood. Compared with non-shared clonotypes, clonotypes shared by all four sorted-subset donors had higher generation probabilities.

Using the deep immunoSEQ assay, TCR CDR3 regions were amplified from genomic DNA by multiplex PCR. For each cell subset, the extracted genomic DNA was distributed evenly across all wells of several immunoSEQ 96-well plates, and each plate served as one replicate. For sorted subsets, each replicate PCR was loaded with around 200 ng genomic DNA, equivalent to roughly 30,000 T cell genomes. Purified libraries were measured with a Qubit 3.0 fluorometer, size-checked on a Bioanalyzer 2100, and measured again with the KAPA Library Quantification kit. Each immunoSEQ 96-well plate was sequenced on its own single-read 150-cycle Illumina NextSeq 550 flow cell. In the authors' own workflow: The immunoSEQ output contained only junctional sequences without quality scores, so filtering could not match that applied to full-length reads. Sequences were annotated with PyIR, a Python wrapper for IgBLAST v1.9, and V/J genes and CDR3 were assigned using IMGT germline references. Reads with weak V/J assignments (E-value above 1e-6), missing CDR3, stop codons, out-of-frame junctions, or ambiguous translated residues were removed. V3J clonotypes were defined as sequences sharing an identical inferred V gene, J gene, and CDR3 amino acid sequence. The percentage overlap between two repertoires was calculated by dividing the number of shared unique clonotypes by the size of the smaller repertoire. Richness of each repertoire was evaluated using RTK rarefaction, the Chao1 estimator, and Recon v2.1 estimates of unobserved clonotypes. OLGA was used to compute generation probabilities for all TCRbeta clonotypes that the gDNA method yielded from four donors. The clones in this table, taken by TCRdb from immuneACCESS, are in-frame only. Not every clone is retained; where verified, under half of the shortfall comes from an unresolved V gene, and the cause of the rest is unknown. V and J calls and clone size follow that table, whereas D and trimming were derived from the DNA. This sample has about 600,000 clones in its table, and about 95% of those were observed once. The ten largest clonotypes hold less than 0.13% of the sample.

CD8 naive samples were obtained by positive selection for CCR7 among CD45RO-negative cells, yielding a CD45RA+CCR7+ population from which TemRA cells were excluded. The donors were healthy, HIV-negative adults who had no recently reported acute infections or vaccinations. Only Caucasian adults living in Nashville, Tennessee, USA were represented among the donors. Blood was obtained by leukapheresis, after which PBMCs were separated by Ficoll-Histopaque density gradient centrifugation and cryopreserved in liquid nitrogen vapor phase. Analytical flow cytometry was used to check the purity and quantity of each magnetically sorted T cell population. Genomic DNA was isolated from each sorted fraction and quantified by UV absorbance on a Nanodrop 2000c.

The clonotype comes from a woman aged 25-40 years in good health. The V and J genes are TRBV9 and TRBJ2-7, and the D gene may be TRBD2, 6 bases matching. Input material: naive CD8+ T cells sorted from blood. The sample's cell subset or site label, decoded: CD45RA+CCR7+. The nucleotide sequence is TGTGCCAGCAGCATCGGGGGATTGACCTACGAGCAGTACTTC. This is translated as CASSIGGLTYEQYF.